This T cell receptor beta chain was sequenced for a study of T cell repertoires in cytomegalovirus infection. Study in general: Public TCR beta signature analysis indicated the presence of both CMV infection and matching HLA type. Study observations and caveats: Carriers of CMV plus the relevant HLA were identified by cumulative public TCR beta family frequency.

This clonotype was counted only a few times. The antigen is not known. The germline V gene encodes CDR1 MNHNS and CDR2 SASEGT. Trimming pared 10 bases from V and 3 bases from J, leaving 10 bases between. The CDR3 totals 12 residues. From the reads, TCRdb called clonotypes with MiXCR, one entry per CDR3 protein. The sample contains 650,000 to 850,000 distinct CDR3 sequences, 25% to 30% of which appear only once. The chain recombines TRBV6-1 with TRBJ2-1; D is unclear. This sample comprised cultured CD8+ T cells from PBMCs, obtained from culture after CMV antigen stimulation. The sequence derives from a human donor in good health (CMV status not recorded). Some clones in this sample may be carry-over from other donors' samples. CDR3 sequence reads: CAMLGDYNEQFF. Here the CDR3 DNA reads TGTGCCATGCTAGGCGACTACAATGAGCAGTTCTTC.